Presented here are 21 T cell receptor beta chains from one specimen sequenced in a study of blood T cell repertoires in COVID-19. Profiled with immunoSEQ multiplex PCR; TCRdb holds only in-frame clones, not every one. The sample has almost 400,000 clones, more than 75% seen once; the top ten hold over 2%. What was sequenced was peripheral blood. These receptors all come from a woman aged 55-75 years with COVID-19, enrolled during active disease.

The chain recombines TRBV7-2 with TRBJ1-2, with 8 bases that match TRBD1. V lost 5 bases, J lost 7 bases, and 9 bases stayed unmatched. The CDR3 is 14 amino acids. The V gene's germline CDR1 is SGHTA and CDR2 FQGNSA. The CDR3 region has the DNA TGTGCCAGCAGCCCGGGACAGGTATACTCTGGCTACACCTTC. Translation gives CASSPGQVYSGYTF.

The chain carries TRBV11-2 and TRBJ2-2; 7 positions agree with TRBD2. The CDR3 has 16 amino acids. Unmatched junction bases numbered 3, after V lost 1 base and J lost 1 base. CDR1 is SGHAT, CDR2 FQNNGV, per germline. This CDR3 is CASSLGRTRNTGELFF. The CDR3 DNA reads as TGTGCCAGCAGCTTAGGAAGGACTAGGAACACCGGGGAGCTGTTTTTT.

The rearrangement joins TRBV20-1 to TRBJ2-7, with 7 positions matching TRBD1. Per germline, CDR1 DFQATT and CDR2 SNEGSKA (reference sequence). V was clipped by 3 bases and J by 5 bases; unmatched bases: 4. This CDR3 region has 12 residues. The CDR3 spells CSASYRGNEQYF. The CDR3 DNA follows: TGCAGTGCTAGTTACAGGGGTAACGAGCAGTACTTC.

This chain uses TRBV7-2 with TRBJ1-1, with D possibly matching TRBD1 (6 bases). Germline-derived CDR1 and CDR2 are SGHTA and FQGNSA. CDR3 length: 16 residues. V lost 6 bases to trimming and J lost 4 bases, with 21 bases between them. The CDR3 coding sequence is TGTGCCAGCAGTCCCGGCGGGCAGGGGCTGGGCACTGAAGCTTTCTTT. This gives the protein CASSPGGQGLGTEAFF.

The V call is TRBV30, the J call TRBJ2-7; D unresolved. Trimming took 2 bases from V and 0 from J, leaving 5 bases between them. The germline CDR1 and CDR2 sequences are GTSNPN and SVGIG (reference sequence). The CDR3 spans 12 residues. The CDR3 bases are TGTGCCTGGAGTCATAGCTCCTACGAGCAGTACTTC. This translates into CAWSHSSYEQYF.

The rearrangement joins TRBV5-1 to TRBJ1-1, with TRBD1 identical over 10 bases. The CDR3 loop spans 14 amino acids. With 4 bases clipped from V and 5 bases from J, the junction kept 5 bases outside the gene matches. The germline V gene encodes CDR1 SGHRS and CDR2 YFSETQ. The CDR3 region is CASSVDRGWTEAFF. The CDR3 coding sequence is TGCGCCAGCAGCGTGGACAGGGGGTGGACTGAAGCTTTCTTT. Filled out from reference TRBV5-1 and TRBJ1-1, the complete variable domain reads KAGVTQTPRYLIKTRGQQVTLSCSPISGHRSVSWYQQTPGQGLQFLFEYFSETQRNKGNFPGRFSGRQFSNSRSEMNVSTLELGDSALYLCASSVDRGWTEAFFGQGTRLTVV.

This clone has more than one count but fewer than ten. The J gene is TRBJ1-5, the V gene TRBV28; D not resolved. V lost 3 bases to trimming and J lost 3 bases, with 15 bases between them. Germline-derived CDR1 and CDR2 are MDHEN and SYDVKM. The CDR3 length is 16 residues. The CDR3 loop is CASSLPLGSSNQPQHF. DNA of the CDR3: TGTGCCAGCAGTTTGCCGCTAGGCAGCTCCAATCAGCCCCAGCATTTT.

The chain employs TRBV29-1 and TRBJ1-4, with 8 bases identical to TRBD1. The V segment lost 6 bases and the J segment 3 bases; nucleotides outside the gene matches: 3. The CDR3 extends over 13 amino acids. CDR1 is SQVTM and CDR2 is ANQGSEA in the germline V gene. The CDR3, as DNA: TGCAGCGTGCAGGGGGCAGCTAATGAAAAACTGTTTTTT. Translating gives CSVQGAANEKLFF.

The V and J genes are TRBV6-5 and TRBJ1-2, with 7 nucleotides matching TRBD1. With V trimmed by 6 bases and J by 5 bases, 9 bases remained unmatched. Germline values: CDR1 MNHEY, CDR2 SVGAGI. The CDR3 length is 14 residues. The CDR3 sequence: CASSLDRQAYGYTF. The CDR3 DNA sequence: TGTGCCAGCAGCCTGGACAGGCAAGCTTATGGCTACACCTTC.

As for this clone: Other DNA sequences in this sample translate to the same CDR3. This rearrangement joins TRBV3-1 (or the pseudogene TRBV3-2) to TRBJ2-5; D not resolved. Trimming pared 3 bases from V and 4 bases from J, leaving 3 bases between. In germline, CDR1 is LGHDT, CDR2 YNNKEL (reference sequence). The CDR3 consists of 11 residues. This chain's CDR3 is CASSQAETQYF. Written as DNA, the CDR3 is TGTGCCAGCAGCCAGGCAGAGACCCAGTACTTC.

The chain joins TRBV11-2 to TRBJ2-5, with D maybe TRBD2 (7 bases). From germline, CDR1 is SGHAT and CDR2 FQNNGV. The CDR3 loop spans 17 amino acids. Trimming left V 3 bases short and J 0 bases short, with 17 bases between. This CDR3 reads CASSFQGTTTYQETQYF. CDR3 bases: TGTGCCAGCAGCTTTCAGGGGACTACCACGTACCAAGAGACCCAGTACTTC.

This chain connects TRBV5-6 to TRBJ1-1, with D possibly being TRBD1 (6 bases). Germline CDR1 is SGHDT and CDR2 is YYEEEE. The length of the CDR3 is 16 residues. V was trimmed by 3 bases and J by 2 bases, leaving 17 bases between them. CDR3: CASSSFPGAENTEAFF. Written as DNA, the CDR3 is TGTGCCAGCAGCTCCTTTCCAGGGGCTGAAAACACTGAAGCTTTCTTT.

The gene calls are TRBV9 and TRBJ1-6; D possibly corresponds to TRBD1 (5 bases). Looked up from germline, CDR1 is SGDLS and CDR2 is YYNGEE. The CDR3 totals 16 residues. The germline V and J ends were trimmed by 1 base and 6 bases, with 14 bases remaining between them. CDR3 residues: CASSVSPGLINSPLHF. The CDR3 nucleotides read TGTGCCAGCAGCGTATCGCCAGGGCTTATTAATTCACCCCTCCACTTT.

V usage is TRBV3-1 (or the pseudogene TRBV3-2) and J usage is TRBJ2-2; D uncertain. V was shortened by 1 base and J by 6 bases, with 12 bases between the two germline ends. CDR1 and CDR2 (germline): LGHDT, YNNKEL (reference sequence). The CDR3 spans 15 residues. The CDR3 protein is CASSQVSQLSGELFF. CDR3 DNA: TGTGCCAGCAGCCAAGTCTCCCAACTTTCCGGGGAGCTGTTTTTT.

The chain has TRBV5-1 and TRBJ2-1; 11 bases match TRBD1. V trimming: 4 bases; J trimming: 3 bases; junction bases outside the gene matches: 6. The germline V gene encodes CDR1 SGHRS and CDR2 YFSETQ. CDR3 length: 16 residues. The CDR3 region is CASSPGDRGGYNEQFF. The DNA for the CDR3 is TGCGCCAGCAGCCCAGGGGACAGGGGGGGCTACAATGAGCAGTTCTTC.

The chain uses TRBV11-2 and TRBJ1-6; D might be TRBD1 (5 bases). Trimming left V 6 bases short and J 7 bases short, with 16 bases between. From germline, CDR1 is SGHAT and CDR2 FQNNGV. The CDR3 spans 15 residues. The CDR3 spells CASSRGGAGNSPLHF. CDR3 DNA: TGTGCCAGCAGTCGAGGTGGGGCTGGAAATTCACCCCTCCACTTT.

The genes are TRBV18 and TRBJ2-3, with a possible D match to TRBD2 (7 bases). The CDR3 is made up of 15 amino acids. Trimming pared 2 bases from V and 2 bases from J, leaving 11 bases between. In germline, CDR1 is KGHSH, CDR2 LQKENI. CDR3: CASSPSGGLTDTQYF. The CDR3 region has the DNA TGTGCCAGCTCACCATCGGGGGGCCTCACAGATACGCAGTATTTT.

The genes are TRBV5-1 and TRBJ2-5; 14 positions match TRBD2. CDR3 size: 15 residues. With 4 bases clipped from V and 2 bases from J, the junction kept 1 base outside the gene matches. The V gene's germline CDR1 is SGHRS and CDR2 YFSETQ. The CDR3 coding sequence is TGCGCCAGCAGCCGGACTAGCGGGGGGCAAGAGACCCAGTACTTC. It codes for CASSRTSGGQETQYF.

In regard to this clone: One end of the junction fails to match germline, which may point to a read error. The CDR3 region has the DNA TGTGCTAGCAGCTTCTCGTCCGGAGTCCAAGAGACCCAGTACTTC. This codes for CASSFSSGVQETQYF. The rearrangement joins TRBV7-7 to TRBJ2-5, with unresolved D. Germline V gene data show CDR1 as SSHAT and CDR2 as FNYEAQ (reference sequence). The CDR3 covers 15 residues.

This clone was seen once. The genes are TRBV4-1 and TRBJ2-5; TRBD2 matches at 10 bases. The germline V gene has CDR1 MGHRA and CDR2 YSYEKL. The length of the CDR3 is 19 residues. V lost 0 bases, J lost 3 bases, and 13 bases stayed unmatched. This chain's CDR3 is CASSQDRVGASGGKETQYF. CDR3 sequence (DNA): TGCGCCAGCAGCCAAGATCGGGTCGGGGCTAGCGGGGGTAAAGAGACCCAGTACTTC.

The chain uses TRBV6-6 and TRBJ1-2, with a possible D match to TRBD1 (6 bases). V lost 6 bases and J 4 bases, leaving 12 bases between the germline ends. Per the germline V gene, CDR1 is MNHNY and CDR2 is SVGAGI (reference sequence). There are 13 residues in the CDR3. The CDR3 loop reads CASSLDRFYGYTF. The CDR3 nucleotides read TGTGCCAGCAGCTTAGACAGGTTCTATGGCTACACCTTC.